This is a list of T cell receptor beta chains from one sample in a study of blood T cell repertoires in COVID-19. Sequencing used immunoSEQ multiplex PCR; TCRdb keeps in-frame clones, though not all of them. The sample yields about 290,000 clones, around 90% seen once. Source material: peripheral blood. The receptors were sampled from a woman between 40 and 55 years old who had recovered from COVID-19. Each CDR3 is given with its conserved first and last residue. A D gene is named only where the DNA matches it firmly. Clone size is given for some rows only: seen once, a few or many times, or a class if the clone is expanded.

size	V	length	D	J	DNA	CDR3
NA	TRBV2	12	NA	TRBJ2-7	TGTGCCGGAGGGGGGGTTCCCTACGAGCAGTACTTC	CAGGGVPYEQYF
once	TRBV9	16	TRBD2	TRBJ2-4	TGTGCCAGCAGCGCCCTCGGTAGCGGGAGGGCGGACATTCAGTACTTC	CASSALGSGRADIQYF
NA	TRBV10-1	14	NA	TRBJ2-4	TGCGCCAGCAGGGCCCTTTGCCGGGGGAACATTCAGTACTTC	CASRALCRGNIQYF
NA	TRBV6-5	16	TRBD1	TRBJ2-7	TGTGCCAGCAGTTACGGGGAGGGGACAGGGCGGGACGAGCAGTACTTC	CASSYGEGTGRDEQYF
NA	TRBV6-1	13	NA	TRBJ2-3	TGTGCCAGCAGTGAAGCGCTAGGCTCGATACAGTATTTT	CASSEALGSIQYF
NA	TRBV2	17	TRBD1	TRBJ2-1	TGTGCCAGCAGGCGTACGAGGGACAGCTGGGCCTACAATGAGCAGTTCTTC	CASRRTRDSWAYNEQFF
NA	TRBV7-2	14	NA	TRBJ2-7	TGTGCCAGCAGCTTAGGTCCTAGCGCCTACGAGCAGTACTTC	CASSLGPSAYEQYF
once	TRBV12-3/TRBV12-4	13	NA	TRBJ1-2	TGTGCCAGCAGAATGACAGCTAACTATGGCTACACCTTC	CASRMTANYGYTF
once	TRBV19	21	TRBD1	TRBJ2-4	TGTGCCAGTAGTCCCAGATCGAGGGCAGGGGGCGCCGAACTGGCCAAAAACATTCAGTACTTC	CASSPRSRAGGAELAKNIQYF
NA	TRBV5-1	18	TRBD1	TRBJ1-1	TGCGCCAGCAGCCCGTGGACAGGTGGGGGTCTTATGAACACTGAAGCTTTCTTT	CASSPWTGGGLMNTEAFF
NA	TRBV24-1	17	TRBD2	TRBJ2-1	TGTGCCACCAGTGATCGGCGGGGGGCTAGCGGAGACAATGAGCAGTTCTTC	CATSDRRGASGDNEQFF
NA	TRBV29-1	12	NA	TRBJ2-3	TGCAGCGTTGACGGGAGTACAGATACGCAGTATTTT	CSVDGSTDTQYF
many	TRBV7-9	14	NA	TRBJ1-3	TGTGCCAGCAGCTTAGGGGCAGACGGAAACACCATATATTTT	CASSLGADGNTIYF
NA	TRBV19	15	TRBD1	TRBJ2-7	TGTGCCAGTAGCATCAATCAAGGGGGCGGCTACGAGCAGTACTTC	CASSINQGGGYEQYF
NA	TRBV14	15	TRBD2	TRBJ2-7	TGTGCCAGCAGCCTTTTTCAAGCGGGAGGTTTCGAGCAGTACTTC	CASSLFQAGGFEQYF
once	TRBV30	13	NA	TRBJ1-1	TGTGCCTGGACCCCCGGCGGCTGGACTGAAGCTTTCTTT	CAWTPGGWTEAFF
NA	TRBV24-1	15	TRBD2	TRBJ2-3	TGTGCCACCAGTGGGGGTAGCGGGATGACAGATACGCAGTATTTT	CATSGGSGMTDTQYF
NA	TRBV28	15	TRBD1	TRBJ2-7	TGTGCCAGCAGTCGGGGGGGACAGGGGCTCGGCGAGCAGTACTTC	CASSRGGQGLGEQYF
NA	TRBV19	15	NA	TRBJ1-2	TGTGCCAGTAGTATAGCCCACAGGGTCTCGCATGGCTACACCTTC	CASSIAHRVSHGYTF
NA	TRBV5-5	14	NA	TRBJ1-2	TGTGCCAGCAGAGATACGGGACAACCTTATGGCTACACCTTC	CASRDTGQPYGYTF
few	TRBV3-1/TRBV3-2	19	TRBD2	TRBJ2-2	TGTGCCAGCAGCCAAGATAGTCTAGCGGGCAATTTGAACACCGGGGAGCTGTTTTTT	CASSQDSLAGNLNTGELFF
NA	TRBV3-1/TRBV3-2	15	NA	TRBJ2-1	TGTGCCAGCAGCCAAGATTCCATCTGGCACAATGAGCAGTTCTTC	CASSQDSIWHNEQFF
NA	TRBV7-9	14	TRBD2	TRBJ2-5	TGTGCCAGCAACGGACTAGCGGGTTTGGAGACCCAGTACTTC	CASNGLAGLETQYF
NA	TRBV10-1	13	NA	TRBJ1-2	TGCGCCAGCAGTTTCGACACCAACTATGGCTACACCTTC	CASSFDTNYGYTF